This is a list of T cell receptor beta chains from one sample in a study of blood T cells in healthy people across ages. Using its own MiXCR run on the 5' RACE reads, TCRdb lists one record per CDR3 protein. Of about 940,000 distinct CDR3 sequences in the sample, around 46% were seen once. Material for sequencing was blood. Source of these receptors: a young man in good health. CDR3s include the opening cysteine and the closing phenylalanine or tryptophan. Each record gives: J gene, D gene, clone size, CDR3 length, V gene, CDR3 protein, CDR3 DNA. The D gene is left open where the match is weak. Where a row states a size, it is once, few, many or the class of an expanded clone; other rows omit it.

TRBJ2-7,NA,NA,15,TRBV6-5,CASSYTLGGSYEQYF,TGTGCCAGCAGTTACACCTTGGGGGGTTCCTACGAGCAGTACTTC
TRBJ2-7,TRBD1,NA,16,TRBV18,CASSYRTGRTPYEQYF,TGTGCCAGCTCCTATCGGACAGGGAGGACCCCCTACGAGCAGTACTTC
TRBJ1-2,NA,few,16,TRBV4-3,CASSQDPSRDRYGYTF,TGCGCCAGCAGCCAAGACCCATCGAGGGACCGCTATGGCTACACCTTC
TRBJ1-2,TRBD1,NA,12,TRBV7-3,CARYGTGVGYTF,TGTGCCAGATACGGGACAGGGGTAGGCTACACCTTC
TRBJ2-1,TRBD1,NA,16,TRBV7-3,CASSSPRTGTSNEQFF,TGTGCCAGCAGCTCGCCCCGGACAGGGACGAGTAATGAGCAGTTCTTC
TRBJ1-2,NA,NA,15,TRBV6-5,CASSYNHPGDYGYTF,TGTGCCAGCAGTTACAACCATCCGGGAGACTATGGCTACACCTTC
TRBJ2-5,NA,NA,14,TRBV25-1,CASSAGPTQETQYF,TGTGCCAGCAGCGCGGGACCCACGCAAGAGACCCAGTACTTC
TRBJ2-7,NA,few,12,TRBV27,CASSCLASEQYF,TGTGCCAGCAGTTGCCTGGCATCCGAGCAGTACTTC
TRBJ2-7,TRBD1,few,13,TRBV27,CASGLDRGDEQYF,TGTGCCAGTGGGCTGGACAGGGGCGACGAGCAGTACTTC
TRBJ2-7,NA,NA,12,TRBV6-2/TRBV6-3,CATGRSTYEQYF,TGTGCCACTGGGAGGAGCACCTACGAGCAGTACTTC
TRBJ2-3,NA,NA,15,TRBV18,CASSFAGANTDTQYF,TGTGCCAGCTCATTCGCGGGGGCCAACACAGATACGCAGTATTTT
TRBJ2-5,TRBD1,NA,16,TRBV12-3/TRBV12-4,CASNYGQGVGQETQYF,TGTGCCAGCAACTATGGACAGGGAGTCGGCCAAGAGACCCAGTACTTC
TRBJ2-1,TRBD1,NA,15,TRBV6-2/TRBV6-3,CASSIDRGNYNGQFF,TGTGCCAGCAGCATCGACAGGGGCAATTACAATGGGCAGTTCTTC
TRBJ1-2,NA,few,15,TRBV10-3,CAISEVLTGNYGYTF,TGTGCCATCAGCGAGGTCTTGACGGGGAACTATGGCTACACCTTC
TRBJ2-7,TRBD1,few,13,TRBV20-1,CSASTGTGAYQYF,TGCAGTGCTAGTACCGGGACAGGGGCCTATCAGTACTTC
TRBJ2-3,TRBD2,NA,16,TRBV10-3,CAISEPQAGATDMQYF,TGTGCCATCAGTGAGCCTCAAGCGGGGGCCACAGATATGCAGTATTTT